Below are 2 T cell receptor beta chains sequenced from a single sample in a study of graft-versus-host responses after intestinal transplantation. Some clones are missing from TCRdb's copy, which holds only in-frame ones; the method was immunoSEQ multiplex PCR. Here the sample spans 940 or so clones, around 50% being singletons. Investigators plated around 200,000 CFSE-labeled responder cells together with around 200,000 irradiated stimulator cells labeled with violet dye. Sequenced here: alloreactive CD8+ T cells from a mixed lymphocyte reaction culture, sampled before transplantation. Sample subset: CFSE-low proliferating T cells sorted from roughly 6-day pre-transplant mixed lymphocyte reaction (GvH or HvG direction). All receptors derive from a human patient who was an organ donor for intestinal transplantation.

CDR3 in DNA: TGCGCCAGCAGCCATGGCAGGGGCAATCAGCCCCAGCATTTT. Protein: CASSHGRGNQPQHF. The chain couples TRBV4-1 to TRBJ1-5; perhaps TRBD1 as D (5 bases). Trimming pared 3 bases from V and 2 bases from J, leaving 8 bases between. This CDR3 contains 14 residues. Germline assignment: CDR1 MGHRA and CDR2 YSYEKL.

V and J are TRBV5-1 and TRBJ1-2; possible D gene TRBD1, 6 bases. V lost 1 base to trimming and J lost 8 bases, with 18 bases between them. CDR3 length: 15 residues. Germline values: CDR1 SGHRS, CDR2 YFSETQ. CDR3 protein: CASSLTRGRGEGYTF. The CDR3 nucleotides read TGCGCCAGCAGCTTGACCCGCGGCAGGGGAGAGGGCTACACCTTC. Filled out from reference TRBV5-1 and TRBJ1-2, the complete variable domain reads KAGVTQTPRYLIKTRGQQVTLSCSPISGHRSVSWYQQTPGQGLQFLFEYFSETQRNKGNFPGRFSGRQFSNSRSEMNVSTLELGDSALYLCASSLTRGRGEGYTFGSGTRLTVV.